The 5 T cell receptor beta chains listed next were all sequenced from one sample in a study of blood T cells in healthy people across ages. It was with a sample-barcoded 5' primer and a J-beta primer mix that a second PCR of about 7 to 12 cycles was run. Each CDR3 protein gets one entry after TCRdb re-called the 5' RACE reads with MiXCR. The table records 1,300,000 or so distinct CDR3 sequences, approximately 59% of them present only once. Sequenced material: blood. These receptors were obtained from a man aged 18 to 29 in good health.

The CDR3 reads CASSLAATYTGELFF. The CDR3 nucleotides are TGCGCCAGCAGCCTAGCAGCTACCTACACCGGGGAGCTGTTTTTT. The chain is built from TRBV4-1 and TRBJ2-2; D is unresolved. Germline CDR1 reads MGHRA; CDR2 reads YSYEKL. The CDR3 consists of 15 residues. V lost 4 bases, J lost 3 bases, and 12 bases lay in between.

The chain employs TRBV10-3 and TRBJ2-7; unclear D gene. The CDR3 covers 11 residues. V lost 6 bases, J lost 3 bases, and 6 bases lay in between. The germline CDR1 and CDR2 sequences are ENHRY and SYGVKD. The CDR3 nucleotides read TGTGCCATCAGGGACGACTACGAGCAGTACTTC. Protein: CAIRDDYEQYF.

In this sample, this clonotype turned up many times. The chain links TRBV6-2 or TRBV6-3 to TRBJ2-7; possible D gene TRBD1, 6 bases. The CDR3 is made up of 14 amino acids. Trimming cost V 2 bases and J 0 bases, with 8 bases left between them. Germline V lookup: CDR1 MNHEY, CDR2 SVGEGT. CDR3: CASSYGTNSYEQYF. CDR3 coding DNA: TGTGCCAGCAGTTACGGGACAAACTCCTACGAGCAGTACTTC.

The CDR3 here is CASSWTVSYNEQFF. DNA for the CDR3: TGTGCCAGCAGCTGGACGGTTAGTTACAATGAGCAGTTCTTC. The chain carries TRBV6-5 and TRBJ2-1; D is ambiguous. CDR3 size: 14 residues. V was pared by 6 bases and J by 4 bases, with 13 bases between. Germline CDR1 and CDR2: MNHEY and SVGAGI.

This chain links TRBV4-1 with TRBJ2-7, with D perhaps TRBD1 or TRBD2 (6 bases each). The germline gives CDR1 MGHRA, CDR2 YSYEKL. The CDR3 is 15 amino acids. V was trimmed by 1 base and J by 2 bases, leaving 12 bases between them. In nucleotides, the CDR3 is TGCGCCAGCAGCCAAGTGGGGGGCCTTACCTACGAGCAGTACTTC. This encodes CASSQVGGLTYEQYF.